Below, 9 T cell receptor beta chains from the same sample are listed, as sequenced in a study of T cell responses to AZD1222 COVID-19 vaccine. Generated by immunoSEQ multiplex PCR, the TCRdb table keeps only in-frame clones and is missing some. The sample contains 95,000 to 110,000 clones, around 90% of which appear only once. The sequencing used peripheral blood, collected on day 0 of AZD1222 vaccination. The receptor source for this set is an adult in good health.

This clone was observed once. The rearrangement joins TRBV12-5 to TRBJ1-5; no definite D call. V lost 3 bases and J lost 5, with 8 bases in between. Germline V gives CDR1 LGHNT, CDR2 FRNRAP. This CDR3 has 13 amino acids. For the CDR3, the DNA is TGTGCTAGTGGTTTAGAGGCTGATCAGCCCCAGCATTTT. Its protein is CASGLEADQPQHF.

V and J are TRBV7-2 and TRBJ2-1; D unclear. The CDR3 contains 15 residues. The V and J ends lost 1 base and 8 bases respectively, with 15 bases between them. Germline-derived CDR1 and CDR2 are SGHTA and FQGNSA. The CDR3 nucleotides are TGTGCCAGCAGCTTAGGAAGAACTGAGACTGATGAGCAGTTCTTC. Amino acids: CASSLGRTETDEQFF.

The chain links TRBV5-4 to TRBJ1-1, with TRBD1 matching over 8 bases. CDR1 SGHNT and CDR2 YYREEE come from the germline V gene (reference sequence). V dropped 4 bases and J dropped 7; count of bases not matched to a gene: 15. This CDR3 contains 16 residues. The CDR3 region has the DNA TGTGCCAGCAGCCAGGGGGCACCCTCACTAGTCGGTGAAGCTTTCTTT. Translation: CASSQGAPSLVGEAFF.

Here the CDR3 DNA reads TGTGCCAGCAGGACTAGCGGGAGAGGTAATGAGCAGTTCTTC. This codes for CASRTSGRGNEQFF. V and J are TRBV11-2 and TRBJ2-1, with 12 bases identical to TRBD2. Germline V CDR1 and CDR2: SGHAT, FQNNGV. This CDR3 is built from 14 residues. V gave up 6 bases and J gave up 7 bases; unmatched junction bases: 4. Drawing the rest from reference TRBV11-2 and TRBJ2-1, the complete variable domain is EAGVAQSPRYKIIEKRQSVAFWCNPISGHATLYWYQQILGQGPKLLIQFQNNGVVDDSQLPKDRFSAERLKGVDSTLKIQPAKLEDSAVYLCASRTSGRGNEQFFGPGTRLTVL.

The chain uses TRBV19 and TRBJ1-2; TRBD1 matches at 8 bases. Germline CDR1 and CDR2: LNHDA and SQIVND (reference sequence). The CDR3 is 15 residues long. Losses at the gene ends were 4 bases for V and 1 base for J; bases not matched to a gene: 5. The CDR3: CASSTSTGVNYGYTF. The DNA for the CDR3 is TGTGCCAGTAGTACGTCGACAGGGGTTAACTATGGCTACACCTTC.

The chain employs TRBV7-9 and TRBJ1-2, with a weak D call TRBD1 (6 bases). Trimming removed 0 bases from V and 0 bases from J, with 17 bases in between. Germline V gives CDR1 SEHNR, CDR2 FQNEAQ (reference sequence). The CDR3 contains 18 residues. The CDR3 protein is CASSLALPFRGTNYGYTF. The CDR3 DNA reads as TGTGCCAGCAGCTTAGCTCTCCCTTTCAGGGGAACTAACTATGGCTACACCTTC.

The genes are TRBV6-1 and TRBJ2-7; no firm D call. This CDR3 contains 13 residues. With 2 bases removed from V and 3 bases from J, the gap between germline ends came to 8 bases. The V gene's germline CDR1 is MNHNS and CDR2 SASEGT. CDR3 bases: TGTGCCAGCAGTGAATCCCCGGGCTACGAGCAGTACTTC. Amino acids: CASSESPGYEQYF.

V usage is TRBV5-4 and J usage is TRBJ2-4, with 9 bases matching TRBD1. Germline lookup yields CDR1 SGHNT and CDR2 YYREEE (reference sequence). Trimming at V came to 4 bases and at J to 1 base, leaving 3 bases not matched to a gene. The CDR3 sequence is 15 residues long. For the CDR3, the DNA is TGTGCCAGCAGCAACGGACAGGGGGCCAAAAACATTCAGTACTTC. It is translated as CASSNGQGAKNIQYF.

This clone was detected a few times. V and J are TRBV19 and TRBJ1-2, with unresolved D. The CDR3 length is 16 residues. The V and J ends lost 10 bases and 1 base respectively, with 22 bases between them. Germline lookup yields CDR1 LNHDA and CDR2 SQIVND (reference sequence). The CDR3 region is CATIPGGLKDNYGYTF. CDR3 DNA sequence: TGTGCCACGATACCGGGAGGCCTGAAAGATAACTATGGCTACACCTTC.